The clone carrying this TCR beta chain has a single count. This entry comes from a study of cytomegalovirus exposure and HLA in healthy donors. Trimming removed 5 bases from V and 8 bases from J; junction bases left unmatched: 7. The CDR3 is made up of 13 amino acids. Germline CDR1 is MNHEY and CDR2 is SMNVEV (reference sequence). PCR involved 60 Vbeta and 13 Jbeta primers. Generated by immunoSEQ multiplex PCR, the TCRdb table keeps only in-frame clones and is missing some. The sample lists 150,000 to 200,000 clones; roughly 87% were seen once. This chain joins TRBV27 and TRBJ1-2, with 8 bases lining up with TRBD1. The sample consisted of PBMCs. The clonotype was recovered from a man aged 50 or older in good health and CMV-seropositive. CDR3 loop: CASSLDRGNGYTF. The DNA of the CDR3 is TGTGCCAGCAGTCTCGACAGGGGTAACGGCTACACCTTC.